These 30 T cell receptor beta chains originate from one sample sequenced in a study of tumor-infiltrating lymphocytes in oesophageal squamous cell carcinoma. TCRdb passed the reads through MiXCR, listing each CDR3 protein once. The sample has roughly 12,000 distinct CDR3 sequences; about three fifths are singletons. The sequenced sample consisted of blood. These receptors originate from a female donor with esophageal squamous cell carcinoma.

CDR3 sequence: CASSQSGVPHEQYF. In DNA form, the CDR3 reads TGTGCCAGCAGCCAATCCGGGGTACCCCACGAGCAGTACTTC. The chain recombines TRBV3-1 with TRBJ2-5, with a tentative D call TRBD2 (5 bases). The last part of the DNA fits TRBJ2-7 better; the J call may be wrong. The germline CDR1 and CDR2 sequences are LGHDT and YNNKEL (reference sequence). The CDR3 length is 14 residues.

The V gene is TRBV10-1, the J gene TRBJ2-3, with 13 nucleotides matching TRBD2. CDR3 length: 15 residues. Germline assignment: CDR1 WNHNN and CDR2 SYGVQD (reference sequence). The V and J ends lost 9 bases and 4 bases, in that order; junction bases with no gene match: 7. CDR3 sequence: CASTPGLAGSDTQYF. CDR3 DNA sequence: TGCGCCAGTACCCCGGGACTAGCGGGATCAGATACGCAGTATTTT.

This clonotype showed up just a few times. The V and J genes are TRBV7-3 and TRBJ2-1; D is possibly TRBD2 (6 bases). CDR3 size: 16 residues. V was clipped by 5 bases and J by 3 bases, with 17 bases between them. Germline V gene sequence: CDR1 SGHTA, CDR2 FQGTGA. CDR3 region: CASSPRLGSLYNEQFF. The CDR3 region has the DNA TGTGCCAGCAGCCCCCGACTAGGGAGTCTCTACAATGAGCAGTTCTTC. The whole variable domain, filled in from reference TRBV7-3 and TRBJ2-1, reads GAGVSQTPSNKVTEKGKYVELRCDPISGHTALYWYRQSLGQGPEFLIYFQGTGAADDSGLPNDRFFAVRPEGSVSTLKIQRTERGDSAVYLCASSPRLGSLYNEQFFGPGTRLTVL.

The V call is TRBV6-5, the J call TRBJ1-2; D uncertain. V lost 5 bases and J lost 4, with 8 bases in between. Germline lookup yields CDR1 MNHEY and CDR2 SVGAGI. This CDR3 region has 12 residues. The CDR3 DNA is TGTGCCAGCAGTGAAGCAGGCTATGGCTACACCTTC. This sequence encodes CASSEAGYGYTF.

The CDR3 coding sequence is TGTGCCAGCAGTAGGGGGGTAGGGAATCAGCCCCAGCATTTT. Protein sequence: CASSRGVGNQPQHF. The V and J genes are TRBV6-5 and TRBJ1-5, with a tentative D call TRBD1 (6 bases). V shed 5 bases and J shed 4 bases, with 12 bases lying between them. There are 14 residues in the CDR3. The V gene's germline CDR1 is MNHEY and CDR2 SVGAGI.

The chain carries TRBV12-3 or TRBV12-4 and TRBJ1-2; no clear D gene. The CDR3 sequence is 13 residues long. The V and J ends lost 3 bases and 8 bases respectively, with 13 bases between them. CDR3 coding DNA: TGTGCCAGCAGTTTTCCGGCGCAGACAGGCTACACCTTC. Protein: CASSFPAQTGYTF.

A few counts support this clonotype. In this CDR3 the conserved last residue, phenylalanine or tryptophan, is missing, so a read error is likely. The DNA is left out, because the CDR3 cannot be placed on it with certainty; the CDR3 is given as TCRdb lists it. The V call is TRBV7-8, the J call TRBJ2-7; TRBD1 is the table's D call and was not checked against the DNA. CDR1 and CDR2 from the germline V gene are SGHVS and FQNEAQ. The CDR3 length is 17 residues, termini included. Here the CDR3 reads CASTGFQGPSYEQYFGS.

The chain is built from TRBV7-3 and TRBJ2-7, with 8 bases lining up with TRBD1. The DNA matches TRBJ2-5 better at its end, which makes the J call doubtful. The germline CDR1 and CDR2 sequences are SGHTA and FQGTGA. The CDR3 runs to 15 residues. The DNA of the CDR3 is TGTGCCAGCAGCTTAATGGGGACAGGCGGGGAGACCCAGTACTTC. This codes for CASSLMGTGGETQYF.

The CDR3 nucleotides are TGTGCCAGCAGCCCGCTGGGAAGCTCTGGGGCCAACGTCCTGACTTTC. It specifies CASSPLGSSGANVLTF. The chain couples TRBV7-3 to TRBJ2-6; no firm D call. Trimming took off 5 bases at V and 0 bases at J, with 11 bases between the two ends. The CDR3 length is 16 residues. Germline CDR1 reads SGHTA; CDR2 reads FQGTGA. The full variable domain, its missing parts supplied by reference TRBV7-3 and TRBJ2-6, is GAGVSQTPSNKVTEKGKYVELRCDPISGHTALYWYRQSLGQGPEFLIYFQGTGAADDSGLPNDRFFAVRPEGSVSTLKIQRTERGDSAVYLCASSPLGSSGANVLTFGAGSRLTVL.

This clonotype was seen at least ten times. The chain joins TRBV28 to TRBJ2-5; 7 bases match TRBD1. CDR1 and CDR2 from the germline V gene are MDHEN and SYDVKM. CDR3 length equals 15 residues. J gave up 4 bases and V 3 bases, and 8 bases lay outside the gene matches. This CDR3 reads CASSLPRSGGETQYF. For the CDR3, the DNA is TGTGCCAGCAGTTTGCCCCGCTCAGGGGGAGAGACCCAGTACTTC.

The gene calls are TRBV6-1 and TRBJ2-3; 8 nucleotides match TRBD2. The J call may be mistaken, given a closer DNA end match to TRBJ2-7. CDR1 and CDR2 (germline): MNHNS, SASEGT. The CDR3 is 14 amino acids. This CDR3 reads CASTQLAGVHEQYF. The CDR3 DNA follows: TGTGCCAGCACGCAGCTAGCGGGTGTCCACGAGCAGTACTTC.

A note on this clonotype: The missing conserved phenylalanine or tryptophan at the end of this CDR3 makes a read error likely. No DNA is shown, since the ends of the CDR3 on it are uncertain; the CDR3 is the one TCRdb lists. This CDR3 is CASRASVARGDYGYTFGS. This rearrangement joins TRBV6-2 or TRBV6-3 to TRBJ2-1; the table assigns TRBD1, which was not confirmed against the DNA. A total of 18 residues make up the CDR3, ends included. Germline-derived CDR1 and CDR2 are MNHEY and SVGEGT.

Remarks on this clonotype: Sequence at one end of the junction differs from germline and may be a read error. The rearrangement joins TRBV14 to TRBJ2-1, with D perhaps matching TRBD2 (5 bases). The CDR3 totals 17 residues. Per the germline V gene, CDR1 is SGHDN and CDR2 is FVKESK. This CDR3 reads CASSQVGPAVYNSPLHF. In DNA form, the CDR3 reads TGTGCCAGCAGCCAAGTTGGTCCAGCGGTTTATAATTCACCCCTCCACTTC.

The chain couples TRBV7-6 to TRBJ2-7; D ambiguous. The DNA end favors TRBJ2-5, so the J call may be wrong. CDR3 length equals 13 residues. The germline gives CDR1 SGHVS, CDR2 FNYEAQ. CDR3 in DNA: TGTGCCAGCAGCCTGGAACCCAAAGAGACCCAGTACTTC. This codes for CASSLEPKETQYF.

This clonotype has ten or more counts. This chain uses TRBV5-1 with TRBJ1-1, with 7 positions matching TRBD1. Germline-derived CDR1 and CDR2 are SGHRS and YFSETQ. Trimming took 4 bases from V and 4 from J; bases not matched to a gene: 13. The CDR3 contains 16 residues. The CDR3 sequence is CASSLLDRASSTEAFF. The CDR3 DNA reads TGCGCCAGCAGCCTCTTAGACAGGGCCTCTAGCACTGAAGCTTTCTTT.

The chain links TRBV12-3 or TRBV12-4 to TRBJ2-7; TRBD2 matches 9 bases. The DNA end is a closer match to TRBJ2-1, so the J assignment may be wrong. The CDR3 is made up of 16 amino acids. The CDR3 here is CASSRLAGDSYNEQFF. CDR3 DNA: TGTGCCAGCAGCCGCTTAGCGGGAGACTCCTACAATGAGCAGTTCTTC.

With respect to this clonotype: An end of the junction differs from the germline gene, which may be a read error. The chain uses TRBV7-2 and TRBJ2-7; 15 bases map to TRBD2. This CDR3 comprises 16 residues. CDR1 and CDR2 from the germline V gene are SGHTA and FQGNSA. The chain's CDR3 is CASSFGLAGGGYEQYF. CDR3 nucleotide sequence: TGTGCTAGCAGCTTCGGACTAGCGGGAGGGGGGTACGAGCAGTACTTC.

The rearrangement links TRBV7-4 to TRBJ2-5; a possible D gene is TRBD2 (6 bases). CDR1 is SGHVT and CDR2 is SQSDAQ in the germline V gene. The CDR3 covers 15 residues. V was trimmed by 0 bases and J by 1 base, leaving 9 bases between them. In nucleotides, the CDR3 is TGTGCCAGCAGCTTAGCCCGACTAGGCCAAGAGACCCAGTACTTC. Translated, it gives CASSLARLGQETQYF.

The chain links TRBV28 to TRBJ1-5; maybe TRBD1 (5 bases). The CDR3 runs 17 residues. Germline V CDR1 and CDR2: MDHEN, SYDVKM. Trimming removed 6 bases from V and 0 bases from J, with 18 bases in between. The CDR3 DNA follows: TGTGCCAGCAGGAGGGACCGACGACTGTATAGCAATCAGCCCCAGCATTTT. Translating it yields CASRRDRRLYSNQPQHF.

This clonotype was detected only a few times. The rearrangement joins TRBV6-2 or TRBV6-3 to TRBJ2-5; D is possibly TRBD1 or TRBD2 (5 bases each). The DNA end lines up better with TRBJ2-7; the J call may be wrong. There are 16 residues in the CDR3. Per the germline V gene, CDR1 is MNHEY and CDR2 is SVGEGT. This chain's CDR3 is CASSYSKGRRSDEQYF. The CDR3 region has the DNA TGTGCCAGCAGTTACTCTAAGGGACGGAGATCGGACGAGCAGTACTTC.

The rearrangement joins TRBV2 to TRBJ2-7, with a tentative D call TRBD2 (5 bases). The J call may be faulty, since TRBJ2-5 better matches the DNA end. The CDR3 totals 17 residues. The germline V gene encodes CDR1 SNHLY and CDR2 FYNNEI. The CDR3, as DNA: TGTGCCAGCAGTGAAGCGGTCAGCCTAGCAGTTCAAGAGACCCAGTACTTC. Amino acid sequence: CASSEAVSLAVQETQYF.

This clonotype was seen once. V usage is TRBV7-2 and J usage is TRBJ1-1, with 7 bases identical to TRBD1. CDR1 and CDR2 from the germline V gene are SGHTA and FQGNSA. Germline trimming cut 5 bases from V and 4 bases from J; bases unmatched to any gene: 10. The CDR3 extends over 15 amino acids. The CDR3 loop reads CASSPHRGVGTEAFF. DNA for the CDR3: TGTGCCAGCAGCCCCCACAGGGGCGTTGGCACTGAAGCTTTCTTT.

The chain uses TRBV7-2 and TRBJ2-5; 13 bases align to TRBD2. The tail of the sequence fits TRBJ2-1 better, so the J call may be wrong. CDR1 and CDR2 from the germline V gene are SGHTA and FQGNSA. This CDR3 contains 15 residues. CDR3 nucleotide sequence: TGTGCCAGCAGCTGGACTAGCGGGGGTAGGGATGAGCAGTTCTTC. It encodes CASSWTSGGRDEQFF.

In nucleotides, the CDR3 is TGCGCCAGCAGCCCGGACAGGGGGGGATCTGGGGCCAACGTCCTGACTTTC. This translates into CASSPDRGGSGANVLTF. The chain couples TRBV5-1 to TRBJ2-6; 10 bases align to TRBD1. The CDR3 totals 17 residues. Germline V gene data show CDR1 as SGHRS and CDR2 as YFSETQ. V gave up 4 bases and J gave up 1 base; unmatched junction bases: 5.

The J gene is TRBJ2-5, the V gene TRBV11-2, with 8 bases lining up with TRBD1. Per germline, CDR1 SGHAT and CDR2 FQNNGV. This CDR3 region has 15 residues. Trimming took 11 bases from V and 5 from J; bases not matched to a gene: 16. CDR3 residues: CASNNRGERYETQYF. The DNA of the CDR3 is TGTGCCTCCAACAACAGGGGGGAGAGGTATGAGACCCAGTACTTC. The full variable domain, with the rest looked up from reference TRBV11-2 and TRBJ2-5, is EAGVAQSPRYKIIEKRQSVAFWCNPISGHATLYWYQQILGQGPKLLIQFQNNGVVDDSQLPKDRFSAERLKGVDSTLKIQPAKLEDSAVYLCASNNRGERYETQYFGPGTRLLVL.

The CDR3 reads CASSSKTSGGPDTQYF. The CDR3 DNA sequence: TGTGCCAGCAGCTCCAAAACTAGCGGGGGACCAGATACGCAGTATTTT. V usage is TRBV7-8 and J usage is TRBJ2-3, with TRBD2 identical over 11 bases. This CDR3 is 16 amino acids long. The V and J ends lost 4 bases and 4 bases, in that order; junction bases with no gene match: 7. CDR1 and CDR2 (germline): SGHVS, FQNEAQ.

This clonotype was observed many times. The chain recombines TRBV7-3 with TRBJ2-1, with 10 bases lining up with TRBD1. The CDR3 contains 14 residues. CDR1 and CDR2 from the germline V gene are SGHTA and FQGTGA. V dropped 3 bases and J dropped 8; count of bases not matched to a gene: 4. The CDR3 is CASSLGQGPHEQFF. The CDR3 DNA follows: TGTGCCAGCAGCTTGGGACAGGGGCCCCATGAGCAGTTCTTC. Together with reference TRBV7-3 and TRBJ2-1, the CDR3 gives the full variable domain: GAGVSQTPSNKVTEKGKYVELRCDPISGHTALYWYRQSLGQGPEFLIYFQGTGAADDSGLPNDRFFAVRPEGSVSTLKIQRTERGDSAVYLCASSLGQGPHEQFFGPGTRLTVL.

This clonotype was seen at least ten times. Its ends do not fully match the called genes, so a read error is possible. The V gene is TRBV7-6, the J gene TRBJ2-4; 10 bases fit TRBD1. CDR1 and CDR2 (germline): SGHVS, FNYEAQ. CDR3 length equals 9 residues. The CDR3, as DNA: TGTGCCAGCAGCTCGGGACAGGGGTTC. Its protein product is CASSSGQGF.

J is TRBJ1-5 and V is TRBV7-2, with D unclear. The CDR3 is made up of 14 amino acids. The germline V and J ends were trimmed by 4 bases and 2 bases, with 9 bases remaining between them. The germline gives CDR1 SGHTA, CDR2 FQGNSA. The CDR3 coding sequence is TGTGCCAGCAGCTCGGACGCTCGCAATCAGCCCCAGCATTTT. Translation gives CASSSDARNQPQHF.

This clonotype was detected only once. Lacking the conserved final phenylalanine or tryptophan, this CDR3 likely reflects a read error. It is unclear where the CDR3 begins or ends on the DNA, so no DNA is shown, and the CDR3 is as TCRdb lists it. The chain links TRBV7-2 to TRBJ2-6; the table's D gene call, TRBD1, was not cross checked with the DNA. The CDR3 adds up to 13 amino acids, both ends counted. Germline lookup yields CDR1 SGHTA and CDR2 FQGNSA. CDR3 region: CASSLSYEQYFGA.